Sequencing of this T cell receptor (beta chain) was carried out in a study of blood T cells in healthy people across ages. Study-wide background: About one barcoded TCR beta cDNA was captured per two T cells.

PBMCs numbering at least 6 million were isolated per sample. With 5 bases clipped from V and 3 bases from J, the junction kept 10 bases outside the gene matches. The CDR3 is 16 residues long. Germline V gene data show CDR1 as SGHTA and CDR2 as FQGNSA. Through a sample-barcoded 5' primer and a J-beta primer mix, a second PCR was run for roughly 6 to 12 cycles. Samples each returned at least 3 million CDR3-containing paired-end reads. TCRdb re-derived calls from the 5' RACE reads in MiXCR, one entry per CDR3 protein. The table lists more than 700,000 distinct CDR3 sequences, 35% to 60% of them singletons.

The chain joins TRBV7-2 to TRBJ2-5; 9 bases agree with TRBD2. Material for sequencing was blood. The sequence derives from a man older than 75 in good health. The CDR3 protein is CASSQQRLAEKETQYF. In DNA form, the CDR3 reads TGTGCCAGCAGCCAGCAACGACTAGCGGAAAAAGAGACCCAGTACTTC. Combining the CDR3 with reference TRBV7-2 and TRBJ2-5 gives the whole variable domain GAGVSQSPSNKVTEKGKDVELRCDPISGHTALYWYRQSLGQGLEFLIYFQGNSAPDKSGLPSDRFSAERTGGSVSTLTIQRTQQEDSAVYLCASSQQRLAEKETQYFGPGTRLLVL.